This TCR beta chain derives from a study of T cell clonality in common variable immunodeficiency. Study-level points and caveats: Repertoire-complication correlations in CVID were limited by patient heterogeneity. CVID subjects shared fewer TCRbeta clones than healthy controls did.

A remark on this clone: Its antigen is as yet unknown. The read ends 3 residues shy of where the CDR3 ends; the end is completed using the germline J gene.

The CDR3 is 14 residues long. CDR1 is SGHTA and CDR2 is FQGNSA in the germline V gene. Trimming took 5 bases from V and 1 from J, leaving 11 bases between them. Sequencing input was equivalent genomic DNA from CVID and controls. Sequencing was performed with immunoSEQ multiplex PCR; in TCRdb, only in-frame clones are kept and a portion is missing. The sample gives 42,000 or so clones, none seen only once, and the top ten clones hold over 2%. Sequenced input: peripheral blood mononuclear cells. The sequence was collected from a person between 18 and 75 years old in good health. The chain uses TRBV7-2 and TRBJ1-1; maybe TRBD1 (6 bases). CDR3 region: CASSPQGTNTEAFF. CDR3 bases read: TGTGCCAGCAGCCCCCAGGGGACGAACACTGAA.